This T cell receptor beta chain was found in a study of technical replicates of blood from several donors. Libraries were prepared by immunoSEQ multiplex PCR; TCRdb keeps only in-frame clonotypes and omits some of them. The data contain tens of thousands of clones, about 87% of them seen just once; the ten biggest clones take up roughly 5%. The CDR3 has 16 amino acids. From germline, CDR1 is SGDLS and CDR2 YYNGEE. J was trimmed by 1 base and V by 4 bases; bases with no gene match: 9. V usage is TRBV9 and J usage is TRBJ2-5; TRBD2 matches at 8 bases. This clonotype originated in a human donor in good health. Some clones in this sample may be carry-over from other donors' samples. Sequenced sample: PBMCs. The CDR3 sequence is CASSSQAGVTQETQYF. In nucleotides, the CDR3 is TGTGCCAGCAGCTCTCAAGCGGGGGTAACCCAAGAGACCCAGTACTTC.